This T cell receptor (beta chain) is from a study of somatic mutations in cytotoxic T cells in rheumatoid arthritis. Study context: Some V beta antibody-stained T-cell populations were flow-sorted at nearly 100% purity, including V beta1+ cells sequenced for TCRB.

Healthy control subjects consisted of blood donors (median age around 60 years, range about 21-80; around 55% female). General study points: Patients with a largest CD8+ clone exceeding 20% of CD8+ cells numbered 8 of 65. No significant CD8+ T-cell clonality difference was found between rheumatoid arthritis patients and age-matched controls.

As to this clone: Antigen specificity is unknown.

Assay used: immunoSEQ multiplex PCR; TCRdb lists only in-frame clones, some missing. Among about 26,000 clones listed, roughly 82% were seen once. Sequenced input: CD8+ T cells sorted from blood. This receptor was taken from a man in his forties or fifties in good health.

This CDR3 reads CASSESDRGSYEQYF. The CDR3 DNA reads TGTGCCAGCAGTGAATCGGACAGGGGTTCCTACGAGCAGTACTTC. V is TRBV2 and J is TRBJ2-7; 9 bases align to TRBD1. V dropped 2 bases and J dropped 1; count of bases not matched to a gene: 3. The germline CDR1 and CDR2 sequences are SNHLY and FYNNEI. The CDR3 covers 15 residues.